This passage covers 26 T cell receptor beta chains from one sample sequenced in a study of OX40 agonist ivuxolimab in advanced cancers. The table came from immunoSEQ multiplex PCR; TCRdb's copy has only in-frame clones and leaves some out. In the table there are about 82,000 clones, over 80% of which are singletons. The input for sequencing was CD4+ or CD8+ T cells sorted from blood, taken in a trial of the OX40 agonist ivuxolimab. All receptors come from an adult with an advanced solid tumor such as melanoma, head and neck, liver or kidney cancer.

The CDR3 DNA is TGTGCCAGCAGTTTAGTAGGTCAGGGTGAGGAAAAACTGTTTTTT. Its protein is CASSLVGQGEEKLFF. The chain carries TRBV27 and TRBJ1-4; tentatively, D is TRBD1 (5 bases). Germline loops: CDR1 MNHEY, CDR2 SMNVEV (reference sequence). Trimming took 2 bases from V and 8 from J, leaving 15 bases between them. The CDR3 length is 15 residues.

The table lists this clone with a count of one. V is TRBV5-6 and J is TRBJ1-3; tentatively, D is TRBD1 (5 bases). CDR3 length: 14 residues. CDR1 is SGHDT, CDR2 YYEEEE, per germline. V was shortened by 0 bases and J by 2 bases, with 6 bases between the two germline ends. CDR3 loop: CASSLAGPGNTIYF. The CDR3 DNA reads TGTGCCAGCAGCTTGGCGGGGCCTGGAAACACCATATATTTT.

This clone was counted once. This rearrangement joins TRBV5-1 to TRBJ1-4; D is perhaps TRBD1 (5 bases). The V gene's germline CDR1 is SGHRS and CDR2 YFSETQ. The CDR3 runs 14 residues. V was clipped by 0 bases and J by 5 bases, with 8 bases between them. The CDR3 DNA reads TGCGCCAGCAGCTTGGTCGGGGCGAATGAAAAACTGTTTTTT. Translated, it gives CASSLVGANEKLFF.

The rearrangement uses TRBV7-6 and TRBJ1-2, with D unclear. V lost 2 bases and J 4 bases, leaving 11 bases between the germline ends. In germline, CDR1 is SGHVS, CDR2 FNYEAQ. The CDR3 has 14 amino acids. CDR3 protein: CASSLSGLGYGYTF. The CDR3 bases are TGTGCCAGCAGCTTATCCGGGCTCGGCTATGGCTACACCTTC.

This chain links TRBV5-4 with TRBJ2-5, with D perhaps matching TRBD2 (6 bases). In germline, CDR1 is SGHNT, CDR2 YYREEE (reference sequence). The CDR3 extends over 15 amino acids. V was pared by 3 bases and J by 6 bases, with 18 bases between. As DNA, the CDR3 is TGTGCCAGCAGCTACCTCACAGGTCGGGGGAAGACCCAGTACTTC. The encoded protein is CASSYLTGRGKTQYF.

The chain recombines TRBV5-4 with TRBJ1-2; D is possibly TRBD1 (5 bases). Germline CDR1 reads SGHNT; CDR2 reads YYREEE (reference sequence). The ends were cut back, 3 bases at V and 0 bases at J, with 12 bases in the middle. The CDR3 totals 15 residues. The CDR3 sequence: CASSSTTAANYGYTF. CDR3 DNA: TGTGCCAGCAGCTCCACGACAGCAGCTAACTATGGCTACACCTTC. Combining the CDR3 with reference TRBV5-4 and TRBJ1-2 gives the whole variable domain ETGVTQSPTHLIKTRGQQVTLRCSSQSGHNTVSWYQQALGQGPQFIFQYYREEENGRGNFPPRFSGLQFPNYSSELNVNALELDDSALYLCASSSTTAANYGYTFGSGTRLTVV.

The chain recombines TRBV9 with TRBJ2-2; 7 nucleotides line up with TRBD2. Germline V lookup: CDR1 SGDLS, CDR2 YYNGEE. V shed 0 bases, J shed 3 bases, and the junction held 11 bases outside the gene matches. This CDR3 is built from 18 residues. The CDR3 protein is CASSVDDGRSRDTGELFF. Here the CDR3 DNA reads TGTGCCAGCAGCGTAGACGACGGGAGGAGTCGGGACACCGGGGAGCTGTTTTTT.

This chain links TRBV7-2 with TRBJ2-7; TRBD1 agrees at 9 bases. Losses at the gene ends were 5 bases for V and 7 bases for J; bases not matched to a gene: 6. CDR1 and CDR2 (germline): SGHTA, FQGNSA. CDR3 length: 13 amino acids. CDR3 region: CASSPTGTGEQYF. The CDR3 bases are TGTGCCAGCAGCCCAACCGGGACAGGGGAGCAGTACTTC. Complete variable domain (other parts from reference TRBV7-2 and TRBJ2-7): GAGVSQSPSNKVTEKGKDVELRCDPISGHTALYWYRQSLGQGLEFLIYFQGNSAPDKSGLPSDRFSAERTGGSVSTLTIQRTQQEDSAVYLCASSPTGTGEQYFGPGTRLTVT.

The rearrangement uses TRBV7-2 and TRBJ1-2, with TRBD1 matching 8 bases. This CDR3 is built from 15 residues. Germline V CDR1 and CDR2: SGHTA, FQGNSA. V was clipped by 5 bases and J by 0 bases; unmatched bases: 5. Here the CDR3 DNA reads TGTGCCAGCAGCCCGTGGACAGGGCCTAACTATGGCTACACCTTC. Translation gives CASSPWTGPNYGYTF.

V usage is TRBV19 and J usage is TRBJ1-2; D may be TRBD1 (5 bases). Germline-derived CDR1 and CDR2 are LNHDA and SQIVND (reference sequence). This CDR3 region has 13 residues. The germline V and J ends were trimmed by 6 bases and 4 bases, with 12 bases remaining between them. In DNA form, the CDR3 reads TGTGCCAGTAGCACCGGGGCGTTCTATGGCTACACCTTC. This gives the protein CASSTGAFYGYTF.

This chain joins TRBV29-1 and TRBJ1-5, with TRBD1 identical over 9 bases. With 5 bases clipped from V and 7 bases from J, the junction kept 6 bases outside the gene matches. CDR1 SQVTM and CDR2 ANQGSEA come from the germline V gene. The CDR3 loop spans 13 amino acids. This CDR3 reads CSVRQGEGQPQHF. The CDR3 bases are TGCAGCGTTAGACAGGGGGAGGGCCAGCCCCAGCATTTT.

The chain is built from TRBV30 and TRBJ1-6; TRBD1 is a possible D gene (6 bases). CDR3 length equals 14 residues. Per the germline V gene, CDR1 is GTSNPN and CDR2 is SVGIG (reference sequence). V lost 5 bases to trimming and J lost 7 bases, with 15 bases between them. CDR3 DNA sequence: TGTGCCTGGTCCCGGGAGGGGGGGAATTCACCCCTCCACTTT. It specifies CAWSREGGNSPLHF.

The V gene is TRBV10-3, the J gene TRBJ1-2, with 9 bases identical to TRBD1. With 10 bases clipped from V and 2 bases from J, the junction kept 5 bases outside the gene matches. This CDR3 has 13 amino acids. Germline CDR1 ENHRY, CDR2 SYGVKD. In DNA form, the CDR3 reads TGTGCCAGCCGGGACAGGGACAACTATGGCTACACCTTC. Translation gives CASRDRDNYGYTF.

This clone appeared once. The genes are TRBV2 and TRBJ1-1; D is perhaps TRBD1 (5 bases). There are 13 residues in the CDR3. Germline CDR1 is SNHLY and CDR2 is FYNNEI. V lost 8 bases and J lost 10, with 20 bases in between. CDR3 DNA: TGTGCCAGCGAAATTTCACACGGGGGGGGAGCTTTCTTT. Encoded protein: CASEISHGGGAFF.

This clone appeared once. The rearrangement uses TRBV11-2 and TRBJ1-1; a weak D match, TRBD1 (5 bases). Germline V lookup: CDR1 SGHAT, CDR2 FQNNGV. V was cut by 3 bases and J by 0 bases, with 17 bases left in between. This CDR3 is 17 amino acids long. The CDR3 loop is CASSFSTLGVMNTEAFF. The CDR3 DNA follows: TGTGCCAGCAGCTTTTCGACCCTAGGGGTAATGAACACTGAAGCTTTCTTT.

The chain combines TRBV5-6 with TRBJ1-5; tentatively, D is TRBD1 (6 bases). This CDR3 has 14 residues. V was pared by 0 bases and J by 11 bases, with 15 bases between. CDR1 and CDR2 (germline): SGHDT, YYEEEE. The CDR3 nucleotides are TGTGCCAGCAGCTTGGGGCAGGCAGAGGGGGCCCAGCATTTT. This translates into CASSLGQAEGAQHF.

The genes are TRBV5-1 and TRBJ2-7; D is possibly TRBD1 (6 bases). The germline V and J ends were trimmed by 4 bases and 2 bases, with 10 bases remaining between them. Per the germline V gene, CDR1 is SGHRS and CDR2 is YFSETQ. CDR3 length: 13 residues. CDR3 sequence (DNA): TGCGCCAGCAGCCTGGACAGTACCTACGAGCAGTACTTC. It yields the protein CASSLDSTYEQYF. The full variable domain, rest sourced from reference TRBV5-1 and TRBJ2-7, is KAGVTQTPRYLIKTRGQQVTLSCSPISGHRSVSWYQQTPGQGLQFLFEYFSETQRNKGNFPGRFSGRQFSNSRSEMNVSTLELGDSALYLCASSLDSTYEQYFGPGTRLTVT.

V gene TRBV5-1 combines with J gene TRBJ1-4; weak D call: TRBD1 (6 bases). Germline V gene lookup returns CDR1 SGHRS and CDR2 YFSETQ. The CDR3 is 16 amino acids. Trimming pared 4 bases from V and 8 bases from J, leaving 21 bases between. The CDR3 DNA follows: TGCGCCAGCAGCACCGAAGGGGGGGCCTCTGGGGAAAAACTGTTTTTT. Residues: CASSTEGGASGEKLFF.

The CDR3 DNA is TGTGCCAGTAGCACTCTGGTGGGTAGTCCGTCCTACGAGCAGTACTTC. Its protein product is CASSTLVGSPSYEQYF. The chain links TRBV19 to TRBJ2-7; D gene uncertain. Germline V gene data show CDR1 as LNHDA and CDR2 as SQIVND (reference sequence). This CDR3 region has 16 residues. Trimming removed 6 bases from V and 1 base from J, with 19 bases in between.

The rearrangement joins TRBV9 to TRBJ2-3, with TRBD2 identical over 8 bases. CDR1 is SGDLS, CDR2 YYNGEE, per germline. V lost 0 bases to trimming and J lost 4 bases; unmatched junction nucleotides: 7. The CDR3 totals 16 residues. CDR3 amino acids: CASSVALAGIADTQYF. The CDR3 region has the DNA TGTGCCAGCAGCGTAGCCCTAGCGGGTATAGCAGATACGCAGTATTTT.

This CDR3 is CASSPGTGSSFGYTF. The CDR3 DNA sequence: TGTGCCAGCAGTCCCGGGACAGGGTCATCGTTTGGCTACACCTTC. The chain couples TRBV6-5 to TRBJ1-2, with 9 nucleotides matching TRBD1. The CDR3 is made up of 15 amino acids. CDR1 is MNHEY, CDR2 SVGAGI, per germline. V was pared by 5 bases and J by 7 bases, with 11 bases of the junction left unmatched.

This clone appeared a few times. The rearrangement uses TRBV6-4 and TRBJ1-1; D gene uncertain. This CDR3 comprises 11 residues. Trimming took 2 bases from V and 4 from J, leaving 2 bases between them. CDR1 is MRHNA, CDR2 SNTAGT, per germline. CDR3 region: CASSDPTEAFF. In nucleotides, the CDR3 is TGTGCCAGCAGTGACCCCACTGAAGCTTTCTTT.

The chain employs TRBV5-4 and TRBJ2-7; D not resolved. Germline V gives CDR1 SGHNT, CDR2 YYREEE (reference sequence). V lost 2 bases and J 5 bases, leaving 8 bases between the germline ends. The CDR3 extends over 12 amino acids. The CDR3 sequence is CASSFAKDEQYF. The CDR3 DNA reads as TGTGCCAGCAGCTTTGCAAAGGACGAGCAGTACTTC.

This clone occurred once. The J gene is TRBJ1-1, the V gene TRBV7-6, with TRBD1 matching 9 bases. Trimming took 5 bases from V and 1 from J; bases not matched to a gene: 2. Germline-derived CDR1 and CDR2 are SGHVS and FNYEAQ. The CDR3 contains 14 residues. The CDR3 DNA reads TGTGCCAGCAGCCCGGGACAGGGGAACACTGAAGCTTTCTTT. Protein product: CASSPGQGNTEAFF.

The CDR3 loop is CASSQAAGPYGYTF. CDR3 nucleotide sequence: TGCGCCAGCAGCCAAGCGGCAGGCCCCTATGGCTACACCTTC. J is TRBJ1-2 and V is TRBV4-3; D not resolved. V lost 1 base to trimming and J lost 4 bases, with 10 bases between them. From germline, CDR1 is LGHNA and CDR2 YSLEER. The CDR3 has 14 amino acids.

This chain joins TRBV27 and TRBJ2-3; 11 bases match TRBD1. The CDR3 is made up of 16 amino acids. Trimming at V came to 2 bases and at J to 2 bases, leaving 3 bases not matched to a gene. Germline-derived CDR1 and CDR2 are MNHEY and SMNVEV (reference sequence). The CDR3 reads CASSLGDRGFTDTQYF. CDR3 in DNA: TGTGCCAGCAGTTTAGGGGACAGGGGGTTCACAGATACGCAGTATTTT.